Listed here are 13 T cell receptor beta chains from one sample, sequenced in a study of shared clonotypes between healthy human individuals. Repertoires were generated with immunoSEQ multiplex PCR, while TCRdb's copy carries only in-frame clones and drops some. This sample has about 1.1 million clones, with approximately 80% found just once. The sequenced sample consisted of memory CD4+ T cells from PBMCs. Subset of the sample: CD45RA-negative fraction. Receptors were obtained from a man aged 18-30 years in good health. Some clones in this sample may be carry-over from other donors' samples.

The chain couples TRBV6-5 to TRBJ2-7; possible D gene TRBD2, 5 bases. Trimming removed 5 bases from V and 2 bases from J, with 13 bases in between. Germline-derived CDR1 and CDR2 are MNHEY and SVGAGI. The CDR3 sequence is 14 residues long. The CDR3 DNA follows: TGTGCCAGCAGTCCTAACGGGATAGCCTACGAGCAGTACTTC. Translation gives CASSPNGIAYEQYF.

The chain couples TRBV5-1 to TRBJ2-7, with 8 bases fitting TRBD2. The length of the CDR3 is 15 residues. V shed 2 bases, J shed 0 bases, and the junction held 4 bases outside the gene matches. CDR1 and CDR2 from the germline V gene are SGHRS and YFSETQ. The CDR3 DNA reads TGCGCCAGCAGCTTACTAGCGGAGAGCTCCTACGAGCAGTACTTC. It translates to CASSLLAESSYEQYF. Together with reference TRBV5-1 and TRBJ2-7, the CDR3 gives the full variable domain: KAGVTQTPRYLIKTRGQQVTLSCSPISGHRSVSWYQQTPGQGLQFLFEYFSETQRNKGNFPGRFSGRQFSNSRSEMNVSTLELGDSALYLCASSLLAESSYEQYFGPGTRLTVT.

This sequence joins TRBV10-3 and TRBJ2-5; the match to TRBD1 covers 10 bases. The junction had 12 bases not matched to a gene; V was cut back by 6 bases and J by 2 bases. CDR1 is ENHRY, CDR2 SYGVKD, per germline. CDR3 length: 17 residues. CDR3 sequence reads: CAIRDPGTGAQQETQYF. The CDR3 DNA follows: TGTGCCATCAGAGACCCCGGGACAGGGGCTCAACAAGAGACCCAGTACTTC.

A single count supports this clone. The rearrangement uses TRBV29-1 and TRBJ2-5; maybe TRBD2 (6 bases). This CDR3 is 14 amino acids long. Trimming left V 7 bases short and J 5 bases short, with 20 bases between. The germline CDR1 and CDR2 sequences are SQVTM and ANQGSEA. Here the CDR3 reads CSARKRMEGETQYF. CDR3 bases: TGCAGCGCCAGGAAGAGAATGGAGGGGGAGACCCAGTACTTC.

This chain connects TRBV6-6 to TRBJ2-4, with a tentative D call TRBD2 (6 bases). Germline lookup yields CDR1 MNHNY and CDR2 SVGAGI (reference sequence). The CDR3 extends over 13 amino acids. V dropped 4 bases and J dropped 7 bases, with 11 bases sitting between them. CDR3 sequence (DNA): TGTGCCAGCAGTTCCGGGACTTGGAACATTCAGTACTTC. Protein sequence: CASSSGTWNIQYF.

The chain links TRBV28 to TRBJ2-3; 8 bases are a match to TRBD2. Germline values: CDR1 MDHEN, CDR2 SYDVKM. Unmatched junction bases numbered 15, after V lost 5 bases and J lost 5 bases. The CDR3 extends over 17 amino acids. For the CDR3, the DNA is TGTGCCAGCAGTGTCCTCGATTACGGGAGGGCCAAAGATACGCAGTATTTT. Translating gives CASSVLDYGRAKDTQYF.

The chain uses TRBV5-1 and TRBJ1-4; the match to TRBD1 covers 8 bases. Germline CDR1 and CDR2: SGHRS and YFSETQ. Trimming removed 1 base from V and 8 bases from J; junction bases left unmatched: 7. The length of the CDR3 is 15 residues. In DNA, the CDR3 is TGCGCCAGCAGCTTGTTAGGACAGGGATCCGAAAAACTGTTTTTT. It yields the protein CASSLLGQGSEKLFF.

In nucleotides, the CDR3 is TGTGCCAGCAATCTAGCGGTCTACGAGCAGTACTTC. Translated, it gives CASNLAVYEQYF. The chain combines TRBV2 with TRBJ2-7; 7 bases agree with TRBD2. This CDR3 region has 12 residues. With V trimmed by 7 bases and J by 3 bases, 3 bases remained unmatched. The germline V gene has CDR1 SNHLY and CDR2 FYNNEI.

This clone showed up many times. The CDR3 DNA sequence: TGTGCCAGCAGTGTCGGCGGGACCCGACAAGAGACCCAGTACTTC. This gives the protein CASSVGGTRQETQYF. The chain joins TRBV2 to TRBJ2-5, with D maybe TRBD2 (6 bases). The CDR3 runs to 15 residues. The germline V gene encodes CDR1 SNHLY and CDR2 FYNNEI. The ends were cut back, 4 bases at V and 2 bases at J, with 14 bases in the middle.

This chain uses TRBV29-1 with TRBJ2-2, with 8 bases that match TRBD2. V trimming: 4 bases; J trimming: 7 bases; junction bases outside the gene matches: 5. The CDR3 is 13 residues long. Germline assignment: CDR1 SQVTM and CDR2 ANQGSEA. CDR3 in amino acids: CSVAGGRGGELFF. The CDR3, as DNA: TGCAGCGTTGCGGGAGGGCGCGGCGGGGAGCTGTTTTTT.

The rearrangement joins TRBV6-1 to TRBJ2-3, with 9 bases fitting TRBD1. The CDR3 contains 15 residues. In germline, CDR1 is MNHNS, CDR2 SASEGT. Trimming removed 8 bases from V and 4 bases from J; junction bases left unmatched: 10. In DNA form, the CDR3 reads TGTGCCAGCGCCTTAGGGGGGACAGGGTCAGATACGCAGTATTTT. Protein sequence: CASALGGTGSDTQYF.

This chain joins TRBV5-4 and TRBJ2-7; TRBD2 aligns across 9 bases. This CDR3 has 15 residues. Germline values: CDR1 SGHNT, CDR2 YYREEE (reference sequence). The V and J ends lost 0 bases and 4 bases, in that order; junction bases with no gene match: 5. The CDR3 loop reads CASSLDSGSFYEQYF. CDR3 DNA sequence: TGTGCCAGCAGCTTGGATAGCGGGAGTTTTTACGAGCAGTACTTC.

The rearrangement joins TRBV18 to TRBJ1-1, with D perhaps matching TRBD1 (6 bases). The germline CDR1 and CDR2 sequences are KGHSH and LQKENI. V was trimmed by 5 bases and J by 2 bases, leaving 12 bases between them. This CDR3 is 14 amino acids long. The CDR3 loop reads CASSVQGRNTEAFF. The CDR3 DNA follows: TGTGCCAGCTCAGTGCAGGGGCGAAACACTGAAGCTTTCTTT.